This TCR beta chain was profiled in a study of cytomegalovirus exposure and HLA in healthy donors. The PCR had 60 Vbeta and 13 Jbeta primers. TCRdb's copy holds only in-frame clones and misses some; the assay was immunoSEQ multiplex PCR. The sample consists of about 300,000 clones, 70% to 90% of them appearing once. Details on this clone: Its antigen is not identified.

General study points: Later findings reportedly placed an Asian-associated ancestry cluster below the roughly 700-donor mean for N-insertions.

Healthy bone marrow donors made up the donors. The germline V gene encodes CDR1 MNHEY and CDR2 SMNVEV (reference sequence). CDR3 length: 14 amino acids. Trimming stripped 2 bases from V and 2 bases from J, with 7 bases between. The rearrangement uses TRBV27 and TRBJ2-1; D call uncertain. The sequencing input was PBMCs. The receptor's source is a middle-aged man in good health and CMV-seropositive. The CDR3 DNA reads as TGTGCCAGCAGTTTAAGTACTACCTACAATGAGCAGTTCTTC. This gives the protein CASSLSTTYNEQFF.